The 8 T cell receptor beta chains below all came from one sample that was sequenced in a study of blood T cell repertoires in COVID-19. Using immunoSEQ multiplex PCR, the repertoire was profiled, and TCRdb retains in-frame clones only, with some absent. This table has fewer than 200,000 clones, about 80% appearing once. Sequenced: peripheral blood. The receptors here all came from a woman aged 60 to 75 with COVID-19, enrolled during active disease.

The chain uses TRBV6-2 or TRBV6-3 and TRBJ1-5; D gene ambiguous. The germline V gene has CDR1 MNHEY and CDR2 SVGEGT. The V gene lost 5 bases and the J gene lost 6 bases, with 17 bases spanning the gap. This CDR3 contains 15 residues. DNA for the CDR3: TGTGCCAGCAGTATACCGGGTTCCCCCCTTCAGCCCCAGCATTTT. It yields the protein CASSIPGSPLQPQHF.

The chain carries TRBV18 and TRBJ2-3; D is perhaps TRBD2 (5 bases). Germline CDR1 and CDR2: KGHSH and LQKENI. Between the trimmed V and J ends, which lost 6 bases and 4 bases, there was a span of 14 bases. The CDR3 has 14 residues. CDR3 sequence: CASSRAEGPDTQYF. CDR3 bases: TGTGCCAGCTCCCGCGCTGAGGGCCCAGATACGCAGTATTTT.

This chain uses TRBV19 with TRBJ1-2; the match to TRBD1 covers 8 bases. Germline V gene data show CDR1 as LNHDA and CDR2 as SQIVND (reference sequence). The CDR3 loop spans 16 amino acids. The ends lost 5 bases at V and 6 bases at J; junction bases unmatched: 14. CDR3 sequence: CASSADRQGNVHGYTF. CDR3 DNA: TGTGCCAGTAGTGCCGACCGACAGGGGAATGTCCATGGCTACACCTTC.

The V and J genes are TRBV19 and TRBJ1-2; 9 bases line up with TRBD1. CDR1 is LNHDA and CDR2 is SQIVND in the germline V gene (reference sequence). V lost 3 bases to trimming and J lost 8 bases; unmatched junction nucleotides: 4. CDR3 length equals 13 residues. CDR3 in amino acids: CASSIDRGYGYTF. The DNA of the CDR3 is TGTGCCAGTAGTATCGACAGGGGGTACGGCTACACCTTC.

In DNA, the CDR3 is TGTGCCAGCAGCACTACTAGTTTACGGCTGGAGCAGTACGTC. This sequence encodes CASSTTSLRLEQYV. V and J are TRBV21-1 and TRBJ2-7; the D call of TRBD2 is as the table states it, not checked on the DNA. TRBV21-1 is an annotated pseudogene. The CDR3 runs to 14 residues.

The chain employs TRBV12-5 and TRBJ2-1, with D possibly matching TRBD1 (6 bases). This CDR3 contains 14 residues. Germline loops: CDR1 LGHNT, CDR2 FRNRAP. V was trimmed by 6 bases and J by 8 bases, leaving 17 bases between them. CDR3 amino acids: CASGPPTGGDEQFF. In DNA, the CDR3 is TGTGCTAGTGGCCCACCCACTGGGGGCGATGAGCAGTTCTTC.

This clone was observed once. V gene TRBV4-2 combines with J gene TRBJ2-3; 11 nucleotides agree with TRBD2. Germline-derived CDR1 and CDR2 are LGHNA and YNFKEQ. Trimming took 2 bases from V and 0 from J; bases not matched to a gene: 10. The CDR3 is 19 amino acids. CDR3 nucleotide sequence: TGTGCCAGCAGCCAAATTGTAGCGGGAGGGCCCGAAAGCACAGATACGCAGTATTTT. Amino acids: CASSQIVAGGPESTDTQYF.

This clone occurred once. The J gene is TRBJ1-6, the V gene TRBV2; D uncertain. The V gene lost 8 bases and the J gene lost 9 bases, with 17 bases spanning the gap. The CDR3 has 14 amino acids. CDR1 is SNHLY and CDR2 is FYNNEI in the germline V gene. In DNA, the CDR3 is TGTGCCAGCGGTCGTGAGGGCTCAGGTTCACCCCTCCACTTT. As protein: CASGREGSGSPLHF.